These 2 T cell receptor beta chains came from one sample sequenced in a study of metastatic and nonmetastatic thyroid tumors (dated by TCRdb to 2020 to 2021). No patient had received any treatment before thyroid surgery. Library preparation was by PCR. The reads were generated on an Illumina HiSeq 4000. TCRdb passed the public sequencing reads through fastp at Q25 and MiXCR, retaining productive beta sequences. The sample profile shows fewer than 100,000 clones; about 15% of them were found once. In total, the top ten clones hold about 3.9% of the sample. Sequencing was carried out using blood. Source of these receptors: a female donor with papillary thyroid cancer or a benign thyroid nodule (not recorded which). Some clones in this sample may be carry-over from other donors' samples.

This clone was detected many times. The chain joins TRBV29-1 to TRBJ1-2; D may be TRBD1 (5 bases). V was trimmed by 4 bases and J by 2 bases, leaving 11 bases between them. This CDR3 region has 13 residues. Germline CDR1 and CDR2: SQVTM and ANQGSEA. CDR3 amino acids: CSVGGERNYGYTF. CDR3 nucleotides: TGCAGCGTTGGGGGGGAGAGGAACTATGGCTACACCTTC.

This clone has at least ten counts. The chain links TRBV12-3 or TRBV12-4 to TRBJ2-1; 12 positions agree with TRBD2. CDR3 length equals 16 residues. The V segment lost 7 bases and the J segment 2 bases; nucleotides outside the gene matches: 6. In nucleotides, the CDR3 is TGTGCCAGCACTAGCGGGGGGGGGCACGCCTACAATGAGCAGTTCTTC. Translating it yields CASTSGGGHAYNEQFF.